This passage covers 16 T cell receptor beta chains from one sample sequenced in a study of blood T cell repertoires in COVID-19. Data came from immunoSEQ multiplex PCR; TCRdb stores just in-frame clones and leaves some out. The sample has 65,000 to 75,000 clones, about 88% seen once. Sequenced material: peripheral blood. Receptors were obtained from a woman between 50 and 59 years old with active COVID-19.

This clone has just one count. The rearrangement links TRBV7-9 to TRBJ1-2, with 9 bases matching TRBD1. The junction had 8 bases not matched to a gene; V was cut back by 4 bases and J by 5 bases. CDR1 and CDR2 from the germline V gene are SEHNR and FQNEAQ (reference sequence). The CDR3 length is 15 residues. The CDR3 DNA is TGTGCCAGCAGCTCGAACCGGGACAGGGTTTATGGCTACACCTTC. It specifies CASSSNRDRVYGYTF.

V usage is TRBV7-9 and J usage is TRBJ2-1; TRBD2 matches at 15 bases. With V trimmed by 4 bases and J by 7 bases, 11 bases remained unmatched. The germline V gene has CDR1 SEHNR and CDR2 FQNEAQ (reference sequence). CDR3 length equals 18 residues. Here the CDR3 reads CASSSRGGLAGGSNEQFF. DNA of the CDR3: TGTGCCAGCAGCTCACGGGGGGGACTAGCGGGAGGTAGTAATGAGCAGTTCTTC.

CDR3 DNA sequence: TGTGCCAGCAGTCCCGACAGGGGGAATCAGCCCCAGCATTTT. It is translated as CASSPDRGNQPQHF. V usage is TRBV2 and J usage is TRBJ1-5; 9 bases fit TRBD1. Trimming removed 5 bases from V and 4 bases from J; junction bases left unmatched: 3. CDR3 length equals 14 residues. CDR1 and CDR2 from the germline V gene are SNHLY and FYNNEI.

This chain links TRBV5-1 with TRBJ2-2; 10 bases are a match to TRBD1. Per the germline V gene, CDR1 is SGHRS and CDR2 is YFSETQ. The V gene end was trimmed by 4 bases and the J gene end by 4 bases; junction bases not matched to a gene: 7. The CDR3 sequence is 16 residues long. DNA for the CDR3: TGCGCCAGCAGCGTTAATGGGGACAGGGGCACCGGGGAGCTGTTTTTT. Its translation: CASSVNGDRGTGELFF.

V gene TRBV29-1 combines with J gene TRBJ2-2; 7 bases match TRBD1. This CDR3 has 12 residues. Trimming removed 8 bases from V and 7 bases from J; junction bases left unmatched: 7. From germline, CDR1 is SQVTM and CDR2 ANQGSEA. CDR3 DNA: TGCAGCATCCGACAGGGTGGCGGGGAGCTGTTTTTT. Translation gives CSIRQGGGELFF.

The chain combines TRBV11-2 with TRBJ2-3; TRBD2 is a possible D gene (5 bases). CDR1 SGHAT and CDR2 FQNNGV come from the germline V gene. The V end was cut by 5 bases, the J end by 6 bases, with 12 bases between. The CDR3 contains 13 residues. The CDR3 reads CASSHYSGDTQYF. DNA for the CDR3: TGTGCCAGCAGCCATTATTCGGGGGATACGCAGTATTTT. Together with reference TRBV11-2 and TRBJ2-3, the CDR3 gives the full variable domain: EAGVAQSPRYKIIEKRQSVAFWCNPISGHATLYWYQQILGQGPKLLIQFQNNGVVDDSQLPKDRFSAERLKGVDSTLKIQPAKLEDSAVYLCASSHYSGDTQYFGPGTRLTVL.

V is TRBV2 and J is TRBJ2-7, with D possibly matching TRBD1 (5 bases). Germline loops: CDR1 SNHLY, CDR2 FYNNEI. The CDR3 spans 13 residues. V was trimmed by 11 bases and J by 2 bases, leaving 16 bases between them. The CDR3: CACKGLAPYEQYF. CDR3 bases: TGTGCCTGTAAGGGGTTAGCTCCCTACGAGCAGTACTTC.

This rearrangement joins TRBV7-3 to TRBJ2-3; TRBD1 matches 7 bases. CDR1 is SGHTA and CDR2 is FQGTGA in the germline V gene. The CDR3 length is 16 residues. The V and J ends lost 5 bases and 1 base, in that order; junction bases with no gene match: 9. The DNA for the CDR3 is TGTGCCAGCAGCCACTCACCCCAGGGGGGCACAGATACGCAGTATTTT. Amino acid sequence: CASSHSPQGGTDTQYF.

The chain combines TRBV30 with TRBJ2-7; 9 bases are shared with TRBD2. Looked up from germline, CDR1 is GTSNPN and CDR2 is SVGIG (reference sequence). Trimming removed 4 bases from V and 2 bases from J; junction bases left unmatched: 9. This CDR3 has 15 residues. The CDR3 sequence: CAWTASGRPPYEQYF. CDR3 nucleotide sequence: TGTGCCTGGACGGCCAGCGGGAGGCCCCCCTACGAGCAGTACTTC.

V is TRBV18 and J is TRBJ2-1, with D tentatively TRBD1 (5 bases). Trimming pared 8 bases from V and 2 bases from J, leaving 16 bases between. The CDR3 runs 15 residues. CDR1 KGHSH and CDR2 LQKENI come from the germline V gene. CDR3: CASHLGPKTYNEQFF. As DNA, the CDR3 is TGTGCCAGCCACCTGGGGCCAAAAACCTACAATGAGCAGTTCTTC. Full variable domain (missing parts from reference TRBV18 and TRBJ2-1): NAGVMQNPRHLVRRRGQEARLRCSPMKGHSHVYWYRQLPEEGLKFMVYLQKENIIDESGMPKERFSAEFPKEGPSILRIQQVVRGDSAAYFCASHLGPKTYNEQFFGPGTRLTVL.

The chain recombines TRBV27 with TRBJ1-5; 8 positions match TRBD1. The CDR3 runs 14 residues. Unmatched junction bases numbered 5, after V lost 4 bases and J lost 6 bases. Germline-derived CDR1 and CDR2 are MNHEY and SMNVEV (reference sequence). In nucleotides, the CDR3 is TGTGCCAGCAGTTGGCAGGGGGCGGGTCAGCCCCAGCATTTT. Protein sequence: CASSWQGAGQPQHF.

The chain carries TRBV7-3 and TRBJ1-1, with TRBD1 identical over 7 bases. Germline-derived CDR1 and CDR2 are SGHTA and FQGTGA. The length of the CDR3 is 14 residues. The V gene end was trimmed by 5 bases and the J gene end by 2 bases; junction bases not matched to a gene: 5. This CDR3 reads CASSATGLNTEAFF. CDR3 nucleotide sequence: TGTGCCAGCAGCGCGACAGGGCTTAACACTGAAGCTTTCTTT.

The rearrangement joins TRBV5-1 to TRBJ2-7; no reliable D call. CDR3 size: 13 residues. Germline lookup yields CDR1 SGHRS and CDR2 YFSETQ. V lost 5 bases and J lost 2, with 11 bases in between. The CDR3 DNA reads TGCGCCAGCAGTTCCGAGGCGGCCTACGAGCAGTACTTC. It encodes CASSSEAAYEQYF. Based on the CDR3 plus reference TRBV5-1 and TRBJ2-7, the full variable domain is KAGVTQTPRYLIKTRGQQVTLSCSPISGHRSVSWYQQTPGQGLQFLFEYFSETQRNKGNFPGRFSGRQFSNSRSEMNVSTLELGDSALYLCASSSEAAYEQYFGPGTRLTVT.

This chain uses TRBV5-1 with TRBJ2-1; D may be TRBD1 (6 bases). The CDR3 sequence is 13 residues long. Germline V lookup: CDR1 SGHRS, CDR2 YFSETQ. V was pared by 4 bases and J by 4 bases, with 9 bases between. CDR3 nucleotides: TGCGCCAGCAGCAAGGACAGATACAATGAGCAGTTCTTC. It specifies CASSKDRYNEQFF.

This clone was observed a single time. The chain joins TRBV7-8 to TRBJ2-7; 9 nucleotides line up with TRBD1. The CDR3 covers 14 residues. Germline trimming cut 4 bases from V and 5 bases from J; bases unmatched to any gene: 6. From germline, CDR1 is SGHVS and CDR2 FQNEAQ. As DNA, the CDR3 is TGTGCCAGCAGCTCCTGGACAGGGGAGGACGAGCAGTACTTC. Residues: CASSSWTGEDEQYF.

The chain is built from TRBV10-1 and TRBJ1-1, with 7 bases aligning to TRBD1. The CDR3 has 13 residues. Trimming at V came to 0 bases and at J to 8 bases, leaving 3 bases not matched to a gene. In germline, CDR1 is WNHNN, CDR2 SYGVQD (reference sequence). The CDR3 region has the DNA TGCGCCAGCAGTGAGTCGACAGGGCCCGAAGCTTTCTTT. This gives the protein CASSESTGPEAFF.